This T cell receptor beta chain was captured by sequencing in a study of blood T cell repertoires in COVID-19. Study context: PBMCs, B-cell-depleted T cells, or T cells provided the cDNA or gDNA that made up the material.

As handled by the study authors: Estimated nucleated cell counts came from reference gene primer amplification. Clones were sequenced by immunoSEQ multiplex PCR, and TCRdb holds only the in-frame ones, with some missing. The V and J calls and clone size were taken over from that table, and D and trimming were inferred from the DNA. Here the sample spans 30,000 or so clones, 78% being singletons. The germline V gene has CDR1 SNHLY and CDR2 FYNNEI. The CDR3 has 17 residues. The V gene end was trimmed by 0 bases and the J gene end by 6 bases; junction bases not matched to a gene: 7. The source is a man aged 80 or over with acute or convalescent COVID-19. The sample consisted of peripheral blood. This chain joins TRBV2 and TRBJ1-4; the match to TRBD1 covers 10 bases. DNA of the CDR3: TGTGCCAGCAGTGAAGCTAGGCCGGGGACAGGGGATGAAAAACTGTTTTTT. Translation: CASSEARPGTGDEKLFF.